The table lists the clone carrying this T cell receptor (beta chain) with a few counts. What it binds is unknown. This entry belongs to a study of T cells after yellow fever vaccination. Across the study: Fractions containing few cells were prepared with SMART-Seq v4 Ultra Low Input.

Template switching with 5'RACE generated the TCR cDNA and added a universal primer site and UMIs. TCRdb re-analysed the 5' RACE reads in MiXCR, keeping a single row per CDR3 protein. The table records 450,000 to 650,000 distinct CDR3 sequences, 21% of them present only once. General study points: Reappearing after the booster were most of the clones from primary vaccination (approximately 96% CD4, about 87% CD8). From the bulk population, abundant clonotypes could contaminate and appear within FACS-sorted repertoires.

With 6 bases clipped from V and 7 bases from J, the junction kept 11 bases outside the gene matches. This CDR3 region has 14 residues. Germline loops: CDR1 DFQATT, CDR2 SNEGSKA (reference sequence). The starting material was PBMCs, obtained approximately 22 days after the first yellow fever vaccination. The clonotype comes from a man between 18 and 29 years old who received the YFV17D yellow fever vaccine. The rearrangement links TRBV20-1 to TRBJ2-5, with 10 bases aligning to TRBD2. CDR3 in amino acids: CSARRPAGGWTQYF. CDR3 DNA sequence: TGCAGTGCCCGTCGGCCAGCGGGGGGGTGGACCCAGTACTTC.